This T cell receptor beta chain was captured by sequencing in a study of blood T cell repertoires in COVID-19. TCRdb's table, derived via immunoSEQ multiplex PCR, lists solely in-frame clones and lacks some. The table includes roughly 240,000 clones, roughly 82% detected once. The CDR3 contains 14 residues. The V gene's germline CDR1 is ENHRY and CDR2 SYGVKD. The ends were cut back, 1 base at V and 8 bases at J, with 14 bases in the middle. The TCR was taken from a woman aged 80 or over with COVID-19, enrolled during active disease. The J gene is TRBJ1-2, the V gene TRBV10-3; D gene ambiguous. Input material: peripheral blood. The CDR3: CAISEWEGLRGYTF. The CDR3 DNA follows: TGTGCCATCAGTGAGTGGGAGGGTCTGCGAGGCTACACCTTC.